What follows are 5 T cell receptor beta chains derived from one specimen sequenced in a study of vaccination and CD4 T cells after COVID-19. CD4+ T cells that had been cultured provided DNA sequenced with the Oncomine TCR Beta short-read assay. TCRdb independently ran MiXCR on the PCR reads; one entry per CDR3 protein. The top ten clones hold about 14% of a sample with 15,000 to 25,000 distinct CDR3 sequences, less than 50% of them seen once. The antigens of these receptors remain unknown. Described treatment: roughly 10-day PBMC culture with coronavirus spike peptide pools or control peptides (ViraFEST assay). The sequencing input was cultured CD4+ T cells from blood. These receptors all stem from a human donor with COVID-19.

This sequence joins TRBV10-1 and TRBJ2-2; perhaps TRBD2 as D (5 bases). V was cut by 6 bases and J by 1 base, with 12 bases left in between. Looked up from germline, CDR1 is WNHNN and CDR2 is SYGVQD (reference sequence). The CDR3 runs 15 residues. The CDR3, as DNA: TGCGCCAGCAGGGGTGGGAGTTTGAACACCGGGGAGCTGTTTTTT. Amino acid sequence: CASRGGSLNTGELFF.

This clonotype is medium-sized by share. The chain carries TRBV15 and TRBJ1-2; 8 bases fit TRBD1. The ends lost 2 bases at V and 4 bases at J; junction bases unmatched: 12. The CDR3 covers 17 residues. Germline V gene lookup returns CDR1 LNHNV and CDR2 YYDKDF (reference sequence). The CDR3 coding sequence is TGTGCCACCAGCAGAAGGGACAGGACCTGGACGGGCTATGGCTACACCTTC. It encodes CATSRRDRTWTGYGYTF.

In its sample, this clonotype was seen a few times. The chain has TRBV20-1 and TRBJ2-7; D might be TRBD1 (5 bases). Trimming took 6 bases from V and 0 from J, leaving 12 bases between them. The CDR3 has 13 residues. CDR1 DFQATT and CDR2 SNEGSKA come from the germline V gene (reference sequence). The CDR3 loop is CSAPRRDSYEQYF. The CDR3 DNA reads TGCAGTGCCCCCCGCAGGGACTCCTACGAGCAGTACTTC.

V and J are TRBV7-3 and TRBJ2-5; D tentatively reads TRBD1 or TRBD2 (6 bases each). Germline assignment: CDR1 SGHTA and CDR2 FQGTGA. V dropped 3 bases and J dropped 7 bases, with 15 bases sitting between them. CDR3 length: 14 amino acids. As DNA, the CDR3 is TGTGCCAGCAGCTTTGGGACTCTACAGGGGACCCAGTACTTC. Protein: CASSFGTLQGTQYF.

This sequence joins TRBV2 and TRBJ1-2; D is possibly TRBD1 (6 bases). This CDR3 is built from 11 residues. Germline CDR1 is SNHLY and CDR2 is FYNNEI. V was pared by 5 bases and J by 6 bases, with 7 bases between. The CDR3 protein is CASSRTDGYTF. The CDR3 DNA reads TGTGCCAGCAGTAGGACAGATGGCTACACCTTC.